Below, 17 T cell receptor beta chains from the same sample are listed, as sequenced in a study of blood T cell repertoires in COVID-19. Sequencing was performed with immunoSEQ multiplex PCR; in TCRdb, only in-frame clones are kept and a portion is missing. Of about 180,000 clones listed, about 83% are singletons. Sequencing was performed on PBMCs or T cells enriched from blood (not recorded which). These receptors all come from a young woman who had recovered from COVID-19.

V and J are TRBV29-1 and TRBJ2-7, with D perhaps TRBD2 (6 bases). The CDR3 sequence is 11 residues long. CDR1 is SQVTM and CDR2 is ANQGSEA in the germline V gene. Trimming cost V 0 bases and J 11 bases, with 11 bases left between them. The chain's CDR3 is CSVEDRRAEYF. CDR3 sequence (DNA): TGCAGCGTTGAAGATAGGAGGGCGGAGTACTTC.

This clone turned up a few times. V is TRBV3-1 (or the pseudogene TRBV3-2) and J is TRBJ2-7; 7 bases fit TRBD1. The CDR3 is 13 residues long. The junction had 4 bases not matched to a gene; V was cut back by 5 bases and J by 3 bases. Germline V CDR1 and CDR2: LGHDT, YNNKEL (reference sequence). CDR3: CASSFRDSYEQYF. As DNA, the CDR3 is TGTGCCAGCAGCTTCCGGGACAGCTACGAGCAGTACTTC.

The chain employs TRBV5-1 and TRBJ2-7; 11 bases are a match to TRBD2. The V segment lost 4 bases and the J segment 1 base; nucleotides outside the gene matches: 4. The CDR3 has 15 residues. Germline-derived CDR1 and CDR2 are SGHRS and YFSETQ. The CDR3 DNA is TGCGCCAGCAGCGAAACTAGCGGGAGTTCCTACGAGCAGTACTTC. It is translated as CASSETSGSSYEQYF.

This sequence joins TRBV7-9 and TRBJ2-1; 8 positions agree with TRBD2. V lost 3 bases, J lost 7 bases, and 11 bases stayed unmatched. There are 16 residues in the CDR3. Germline CDR1 SEHNR, CDR2 FQNEAQ (reference sequence). CDR3 DNA: TGTGCCAGCAGCTTGTCACCAGCGGGAGCGTTAAATGAGCAGTTCTTC. The encoded protein is CASSLSPAGALNEQFF.

The gene calls are TRBV18 and TRBJ1-2; D gene uncertain. CDR3 length: 13 amino acids. The V gene lost 1 base and the J gene lost 4 bases, with 7 bases spanning the gap. Germline assignment: CDR1 KGHSH and CDR2 LQKENI. The CDR3 coding sequence is TGTGCCAGCTCACCACAGGAGAGCTATGGCTACACCTTC. Translated: CASSPQESYGYTF.

The V and J genes are TRBV15 and TRBJ2-7; a possible D gene is TRBD2 (7 bases). Per germline, CDR1 LNHNV and CDR2 YYDKDF (reference sequence). This CDR3 has 15 residues. V was shortened by 3 bases and J by 4 bases, with 16 bases between the two germline ends. CDR3 amino acids: CATSSGVGGLYEQYF. The CDR3 DNA reads as TGTGCCACCAGCAGTGGAGTGGGGGGGCTTTACGAGCAGTACTTC.

The gene calls are TRBV7-9 and TRBJ2-3, with a tentative D call TRBD1 (6 bases). The CDR3 runs to 16 residues. Germline V lookup: CDR1 SEHNR, CDR2 FQNEAQ (reference sequence). V was clipped by 5 bases and J by 2 bases, with 17 bases between them. CDR3 sequence reads: CASSTDQGPFTDTQYF. CDR3 DNA sequence: TGTGCCAGCAGCACGGATCAGGGGCCCTTCACAGATACGCAGTATTTT.

V and J are TRBV29-1 and TRBJ2-7, with D possibly matching TRBD2 (5 bases). The V gene lost 4 bases and the J gene lost 7 bases, with 14 bases spanning the gap. This CDR3 has 12 amino acids. Germline V gene data show CDR1 as SQVTM and CDR2 as ANQGSEA. The CDR3 here is CSVGLAPWEQYF. CDR3 in DNA: TGCAGCGTTGGCCTAGCTCCGTGGGAGCAGTACTTC.

The chain has TRBV27 and TRBJ1-5, with D possibly matching TRBD1 (5 bases). This CDR3 spans 15 amino acids. The germline V gene encodes CDR1 MNHEY and CDR2 SMNVEV (reference sequence). Trimming cost V 3 bases and J 2 bases, with 11 bases left between them. CDR3 residues: CASSLQGTGNQPQHF. As DNA, the CDR3 is TGTGCCAGCAGTTTGCAGGGAACGGGCAATCAGCCCCAGCATTTT.

The chain combines TRBV5-6 with TRBJ2-2; a weak D match, TRBD1 (5 bases). V was pared by 4 bases and J by 6 bases, with 10 bases between. The germline V gene encodes CDR1 SGHDT and CDR2 YYEEEE. The CDR3 spans 13 residues. The CDR3 here is CASSGRGPGELFF. For the CDR3, the DNA is TGTGCCAGCAGCGGTAGGGGCCCCGGGGAGCTGTTTTTT.

The chain combines TRBV3-1 (or the pseudogene TRBV3-2) with TRBJ2-7; 10 bases line up with TRBD1. Germline CDR1 reads LGHDT; CDR2 reads YNNKEL (reference sequence). The CDR3 has 14 residues. The trim removed 3 bases at V and 4 bases at J, leaving 3 bases unmatched. DNA for the CDR3: TGTGCCAGCAGCCAGGGGACAGGGGTATACGAGCAGTACTTC. Translated, it gives CASSQGTGVYEQYF.

The chain carries TRBV27 and TRBJ2-7; 9 bases agree with TRBD1. Germline V gene data show CDR1 as MNHEY and CDR2 as SMNVEV (reference sequence). This CDR3 is 14 amino acids long. Trimming removed 5 bases from V and 2 bases from J; junction bases left unmatched: 4. The CDR3 region is CASSTGQGPYEQYF. DNA of the CDR3: TGTGCCAGCAGTACCGGACAGGGGCCCTACGAGCAGTACTTC.

This rearrangement joins TRBV6-5 to TRBJ2-1, with TRBD2 identical over 11 bases. The V and J ends lost 7 bases and 2 bases, in that order; junction bases with no gene match: 1. The CDR3 contains 14 residues. From germline, CDR1 is MNHEY and CDR2 SVGAGI. Here the CDR3 DNA reads TGTGCCAGCATACTAGCGGGAGCCTACAATGAGCAGTTCTTC. It codes for CASILAGAYNEQFF.

V and J are TRBV29-1 and TRBJ1-2; 7 nucleotides line up with TRBD1. The germline V gene encodes CDR1 SQVTM and CDR2 ANQGSEA. With 3 bases clipped from V and 8 bases from J, the junction kept 15 bases outside the gene matches. There are 15 residues in the CDR3. In DNA form, the CDR3 reads TGCAGCGTTGAGCGGACAGGAGGGGCGGGTTCGGGCTACACCTTC. It encodes CSVERTGGAGSGYTF.

This sequence joins TRBV6-1 and TRBJ1-1; D call uncertain. CDR3 size: 14 residues. Germline lookup yields CDR1 MNHNS and CDR2 SASEGT. Trimming stripped 2 bases from V and 1 base from J, with 8 bases between. As DNA, the CDR3 is TGTGCCAGCAGTGAAATGGAGGAGAACACTGAAGCTTTCTTT. Its protein product is CASSEMEENTEAFF.

The rearrangement joins TRBV20-1 to TRBJ2-4; 7 bases are shared with TRBD1. The CDR3 extends over 15 amino acids. CDR1 is DFQATT and CDR2 is SNEGSKA in the germline V gene (reference sequence). With V trimmed by 3 bases and J by 7 bases, 12 bases remained unmatched. The CDR3 loop reads CSASPTGTSINIQYF. DNA of the CDR3: TGCAGTGCTAGTCCGACAGGGACGAGTATCAACATTCAGTACTTC.

This clone came up once. The chain recombines TRBV28 with TRBJ2-7; 13 bases fit TRBD2. V dropped 7 bases and J dropped 8; count of bases not matched to a gene: 11. Looked up from germline, CDR1 is MDHEN and CDR2 is SYDVKM. The CDR3 has 15 residues. The CDR3 nucleotides are TGTGCCAGCACCTTTGGTAGGACTAGCGGGAGACAGCAGTACTTC. Translating gives CASTFGRTSGRQQYF.